The TCR beta chain described here comes from a study of blood T cell repertoires in COVID-19. As for the study in general: Acute-phase and convalescent COVID-19 samples originated in the United States, Italy and Spain. PBMCs, B-cell-depleted T cells, or T cells were the source of the cDNA or gDNA that made up the material.

Patients in Seattle were enrolled during active infection, then followed longitudinally. In the authors' workflow: For nucleated cells, counts were estimated from reference gene primer amplification. Clones were read by immunoSEQ multiplex PCR, and TCRdb kept only the in-frame ones, dropping some. The V and J calls and clone size come from that table; D and trimming were worked out from the DNA. The sample holds roughly 220,000 clones, around 87% seen once. CDR1 is ENHRY and CDR2 is SYGVKD in the germline V gene. This CDR3 comprises 16 residues. J was trimmed by 2 bases and V by 3 bases; bases with no gene match: 4.

This clonotype originated in a woman aged 50 to 60 with COVID-19, enrolled during active disease. The sequencing input was peripheral blood. The chain combines TRBV10-3 with TRBJ2-6; TRBD1 matches at 7 bases. This chain's CDR3 is CAISETRGPGANVLTF. The CDR3 DNA reads TGTGCCATCAGTGAAACTAGGGGGCCTGGGGCCAACGTCCTGACTTTC.